This is a list of T cell receptor beta chains from one sample in a study of blood T cell repertoires in COVID-19. The data were produced by immunoSEQ multiplex PCR, yet TCRdb's version contains in-frame clones alone and is incomplete. The sample holds about 86,000 clones; more than 65% are singletons and the top ten take around 10%. The specimen sequenced was peripheral blood. These TCRs come from a man between 65 and 85 years old with acute or convalescent COVID-19. CDR3s include the opening cysteine and the closing phenylalanine or tryptophan. The order of the fields is D gene, CDR3 length, clone size, J gene, V gene, CDR3 protein, CDR3 DNA. D genes are given only for firm matches. Only part of the rows carry a size: once, few, many, or a class if the clone is expanded.

D gene: TRBD2
CDR3 length: 17
clone size: once
J gene: TRBJ2-3
V gene: TRBV27
CDR3 protein: CASSRLAGGPGTDTQYF
CDR3 DNA: TGTGCCAGCAGTCGACTAGCGGGGGGGCCTGGCACAGATACGCAGTATTTT

D gene: TRBD2
CDR3 length: 16
clone size: -
J gene: TRBJ2-3
V gene: TRBV27
CDR3 protein: CASSTRTSGGKDTQYF
CDR3 DNA: TGTGCCAGCAGTACACGGACTAGCGGGGGGAAGGATACGCAGTATTTT

D gene: TRBD1
CDR3 length: 17
clone size: -
J gene: TRBJ2-7
V gene: TRBV7-6
CDR3 protein: CASSPYSGTGGFLGQYF
CDR3 DNA: TGTGCCAGCAGTCCATACTCCGGGACAGGGGGCTTCCTAGGGCAGTACTTC

D gene: TRBD2
CDR3 length: 15
clone size: -
J gene: TRBJ2-1
V gene: TRBV9
CDR3 protein: CASSPRTSVYNEQFF
CDR3 DNA: TGTGCCAGCAGCCCTCGGACTAGCGTCTACAATGAGCAGTTCTTC

D gene: -
CDR3 length: 15
clone size: -
J gene: TRBJ1-5
V gene: TRBV6-6
CDR3 protein: CASSYTQNSNQPQHF
CDR3 DNA: TGTGCCAGCAGTTATACCCAGAATAGCAATCAGCCCCAGCATTTT

D gene: -
CDR3 length: 14
clone size: -
J gene: TRBJ2-5
V gene: TRBV6-5
CDR3 protein: CASNNRRHQETQYF
CDR3 DNA: TGTGCCAGCAACAACAGACGCCACCAAGAGACCCAGTACTTC

D gene: TRBD1
CDR3 length: 19
clone size: -
J gene: TRBJ2-4
V gene: TRBV3-1/TRBV3-2
CDR3 protein: CASSQGPTGESLAKNIQYF
CDR3 DNA: TGTGCCAGCAGCCAAGGCCCGACAGGGGAGAGCCTAGCCAAAAACATTCAGTACTTC

D gene: -
CDR3 length: 15
clone size: -
J gene: TRBJ2-2
V gene: TRBV4-1
CDR3 protein: CASSQEGSNTGELFF
CDR3 DNA: TGCGCCAGCAGCCAAGAAGGGAGTAACACCGGGGAGCTGTTTTTT

D gene: -
CDR3 length: 16
clone size: few
J gene: TRBJ2-5
V gene: TRBV11-2
CDR3 protein: CASSPGLRVQGETQYF
CDR3 DNA: TGTGCCAGCAGCCCAGGTTTAAGGGTCCAGGGAGAGACCCAGTACTTC

D gene: TRBD2
CDR3 length: 15
clone size: few
J gene: TRBJ2-3
V gene: TRBV2
CDR3 protein: CASSQPSGDTDTQYF
CDR3 DNA: TGTGCCAGCAGTCAACCTAGCGGAGACACAGATACGCAGTATTTT

D gene: -
CDR3 length: 15
clone size: -
J gene: TRBJ2-1
V gene: TRBV28
CDR3 protein: CASSTRDNSYNEQFF
CDR3 DNA: TGTGCCAGCAGTACCCGGGACAACTCCTACAATGAGCAGTTCTTC

D gene: -
CDR3 length: 15
clone size: few
J gene: TRBJ2-1
V gene: TRBV11-1
CDR3 protein: CASSLAGKDKSEQFF
CDR3 DNA: TGTGCCAGCAGCTTAGCCGGCAAGGACAAGTCTGAGCAGTTCTTC

D gene: -
CDR3 length: 14
clone size: -
J gene: TRBJ1-5
V gene: TRBV29-1
CDR3 protein: CSVETGDSNQPQHF
CDR3 DNA: TGCAGCGTTGAAACAGGAGATAGCAATCAGCCCCAGCATTTT

D gene: -
CDR3 length: 14
clone size: -
J gene: TRBJ1-4
V gene: TRBV7-9
CDR3 protein: CASSLGQGGEKLFF
CDR3 DNA: TGTGCCAGCAGCTTAGGGCAGGGAGGTGAAAAACTGTTTTTT

D gene: -
CDR3 length: 13
clone size: -
J gene: TRBJ1-2
V gene: TRBV2
CDR3 protein: CASSEAPGDGYTF
CDR3 DNA: TGTGCCAGCAGTGAAGCGCCAGGGGATGGCTACACCTTC

D gene: -
CDR3 length: 13
clone size: -
J gene: TRBJ2-7
V gene: TRBV5-1
CDR3 protein: CASSSVVDYEQYF
CDR3 DNA: TGCGCCAGCAGCTCCGTAGTCGATTACGAGCAGTACTTC

D gene: TRBD1
CDR3 length: 16
clone size: -
J gene: TRBJ2-2
V gene: TRBV28
CDR3 protein: CASSITGTGVTGELFF
CDR3 DNA: TGTGCCAGCAGTATAACCGGGACAGGGGTCACCGGGGAGCTGTTTTTT